The sequence of this T cell receptor beta chain was determined in a study of blood T cell repertoires in COVID-19. Germline loops: CDR1 SGHVS, CDR2 FNYEAQ. The CDR3 totals 18 residues. V lost 3 bases to trimming and J lost 0 bases, with 18 bases between them. Authors' analysis steps: For nucleated cells, counts were estimated from reference gene primer amplification. Repertoires were generated with immunoSEQ multiplex PCR, while TCRdb's copy carries only in-frame clones and drops some. The V and J calls and the clone size are those of that table, but D and trimming were determined from the DNA. The repertoire holds approximately 100,000 clones, with 85% as singletons.

What was sequenced was peripheral blood. The sequence was collected from a woman aged 70-85 years with active or convalescent COVID-19. This rearrangement joins TRBV7-6 to TRBJ2-4; D not certain. The CDR3 nucleotides read TGTGCCAGCAGCTTCCCCTCCGGCGAGGCCATAGCCAAAAACATTCAGTACTTC. The encoded protein is CASSFPSGEAIAKNIQYF. The entire variable domain, with the rest obtained from reference TRBV7-6 and TRBJ2-4, is as follows: GAGVSQSPRYKVTKRGQDVALRCDPISGHVSLYWYRQALGQGPEFLTYFNYEAQQDKSGLPNDRFSAERPEGSISTLTIQRTEQRDSAMYRCASSFPSGEAIAKNIQYFGAGTRLSVL.